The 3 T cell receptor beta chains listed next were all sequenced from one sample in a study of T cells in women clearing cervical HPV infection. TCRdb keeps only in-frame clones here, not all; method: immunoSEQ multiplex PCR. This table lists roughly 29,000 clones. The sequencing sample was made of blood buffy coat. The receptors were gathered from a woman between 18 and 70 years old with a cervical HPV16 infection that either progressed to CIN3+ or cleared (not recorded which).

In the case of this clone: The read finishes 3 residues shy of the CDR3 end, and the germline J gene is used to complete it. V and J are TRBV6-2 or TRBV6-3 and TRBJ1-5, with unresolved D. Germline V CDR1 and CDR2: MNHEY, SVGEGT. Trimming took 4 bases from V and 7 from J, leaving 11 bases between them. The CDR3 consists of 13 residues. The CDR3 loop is CASSSAGWQPQHF. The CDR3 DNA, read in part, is TGTGCCAGCAGTTCGGCAGGTTGGCAGCCC.

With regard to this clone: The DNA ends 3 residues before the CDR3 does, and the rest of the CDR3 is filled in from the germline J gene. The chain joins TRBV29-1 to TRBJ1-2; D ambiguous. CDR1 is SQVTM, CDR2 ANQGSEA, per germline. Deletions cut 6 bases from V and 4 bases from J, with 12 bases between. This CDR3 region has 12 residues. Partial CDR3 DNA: TGCAGCGTATTTCGAGCTTCCTATGGC. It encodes CSVFRASYG. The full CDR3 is CSVFRASYGYTF.

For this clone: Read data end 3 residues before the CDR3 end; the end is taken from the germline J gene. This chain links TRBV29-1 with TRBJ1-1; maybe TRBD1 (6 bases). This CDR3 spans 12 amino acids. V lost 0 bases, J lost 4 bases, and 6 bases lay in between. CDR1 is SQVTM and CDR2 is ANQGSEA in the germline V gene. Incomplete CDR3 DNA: TGCAGCGTTGAAGAGGGGGCCACTGAA. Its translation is CSVEEGATE. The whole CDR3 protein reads CSVEEGATEAFF.